The 19 T cell receptor beta chains in this list originate from one sample, sequenced in a study of a mutant IDH1 vaccine in newly diagnosed glioma. No antigen has been assigned to these receptors. Time point defined: week 35, safety follow-up. Every vaccination contained 300 ug of the mutant IDH1 20-mer peptide and was paired with topical imiquimod. Repertoires were generated with immunoSEQ multiplex PCR, while TCRdb's copy carries only in-frame clones and drops some. Of roughly 52,000 clones in the sample, around 80% were seen once. The sequences come from PBMCs, collected from a glioma patient whose treatment included an IDH1 peptide vaccine. All receptors come from a woman in her late teens or twenties with glioma.

V is TRBV6-6 and J is TRBJ1-4; 9 bases are a match to TRBD1. The CDR3 length is 15 residues. V shed 5 bases, J shed 9 bases, and the junction held 10 bases outside the gene matches. In germline, CDR1 is MNHNY, CDR2 SVGAGI (reference sequence). CDR3 sequence (DNA): TGTGCCAGCAGTCCCACCGGGACAGGGTCGCAAAAACTGTTTTTT. Translating gives CASSPTGTGSQKLFF.

This rearrangement joins TRBV30 to TRBJ2-7, with D unclear. This CDR3 is 13 amino acids long. V was pared by 1 base and J by 2 bases, with 9 bases between. CDR1 and CDR2 (germline): GTSNPN, SVGIG (reference sequence). CDR3 DNA sequence: TGTGCCTGGAGTGACGACCCTGCCTACGAGCAGTACTTC. It yields the protein CAWSDDPAYEQYF.

The V call is TRBV7-8, the J call TRBJ1-4; D is uncertain. The CDR3 is made up of 17 amino acids. V was trimmed by 5 bases and J by 0 bases, leaving 16 bases between them. Germline CDR1 SGHVS, CDR2 FQNEAQ. This CDR3 is CASSPRPILTTNEKLFF. The CDR3 nucleotides read TGTGCCAGCAGCCCCCGTCCCATACTAACAACTAATGAAAAACTGTTTTTT.

The chain is built from TRBV9 and TRBJ1-6, with TRBD1 identical over 7 bases. The ends lost 3 bases at V and 10 bases at J; junction bases unmatched: 10. Germline CDR1 and CDR2: SGDLS and YYNGEE. The CDR3 is 15 amino acids. The CDR3 region is CASSAGYRGGSPLHF. DNA of the CDR3: TGTGCCAGCAGCGCGGGCTACAGGGGAGGGTCACCCCTCCACTTT. The full variable domain, rest sourced from reference TRBV9 and TRBJ1-6, is DSGVTQTPKHLITATGQRVTLRCSPRSGDLSVYWYQQSLDQGLQFLIQYYNGEERAKGNILERFSAQQFPDLHSELNLSSLELGDSALYFCASSAGYRGGSPLHFGNGTRLTVT.

The J gene is TRBJ1-2, the V gene TRBV19; maybe TRBD1 (5 bases). CDR1 and CDR2 from the germline V gene are LNHDA and SQIVND (reference sequence). The CDR3 contains 13 residues. V was clipped by 5 bases and J by 4 bases, with 11 bases between them. The CDR3 protein is CASSPDSGYGYTF. In DNA, the CDR3 is TGTGCCAGTAGTCCTGACAGTGGCTATGGCTACACCTTC.

The CDR3 coding sequence is TGTGCCAGCAGTCAAAGTCTAGCGGGAGTAAAGAACACCGGGGAGCTGTTTTTT. Residues: CASSQSLAGVKNTGELFF. This sequence joins TRBV6-4 and TRBJ2-2, with 10 bases aligning to TRBD2. Germline V gene lookup returns CDR1 MRHNA and CDR2 SNTAGT. This CDR3 comprises 18 residues. Germline trimming cut 5 bases from V and 1 base from J; bases unmatched to any gene: 10.

The V and J genes are TRBV4-3 and TRBJ2-7; possible D gene TRBD1, 5 bases. Trimming shortened V by 4 bases and J by 4 bases, and 14 bases separated the two germline ends. This CDR3 region has 14 residues. CDR1 LGHNA and CDR2 YSLEER come from the germline V gene. The CDR3, as DNA: TGCGCCAGCAGCCCTGGCACAGGCGAGTACGAGCAGTACTTC. Residues: CASSPGTGEYEQYF.

The J gene is TRBJ2-6, the V gene TRBV6-1, with unresolved D. This CDR3 has 15 amino acids. The germline CDR1 and CDR2 sequences are MNHNS and SASEGT. V shed 2 bases and J shed 0 bases, with 5 bases lying between them. The CDR3 DNA sequence: TGTGCCAGCAGTGAAACGAGCTCTGGGGCCAACGTCCTGACTTTC. Its translation is CASSETSSGANVLTF.

The chain carries TRBV25-1 and TRBJ1-2, with 9 bases matching TRBD1. With V trimmed by 3 bases and J by 8 bases, 4 bases remained unmatched. CDR1 MGHDK and CDR2 SYGVNS come from the germline V gene. The CDR3 totals 13 residues. CDR3 DNA: TGTGCCAGCAGTGATCGAACAGGGGGCGGCTACACCTTC. It codes for CASSDRTGGGYTF.

V usage is TRBV10-3 and J usage is TRBJ1-5; TRBD1 agrees at 9 bases. CDR1 is ENHRY, CDR2 SYGVKD, per germline. J gave up 7 bases and V 8 bases, and 6 bases lay outside the gene matches. CDR3 length: 13 residues. The CDR3: CAIGGQGRQPQHF. The CDR3 region has the DNA TGTGCCATCGGTGGACAGGGGAGACAGCCCCAGCATTTT.

The chain links TRBV4-1 to TRBJ2-2; 9 nucleotides line up with TRBD2. V lost 0 bases to trimming and J lost 5 bases; unmatched junction nucleotides: 7. Germline V gives CDR1 MGHRA, CDR2 YSYEKL. The CDR3 consists of 17 residues. The CDR3 reads CASSQEWTSAQTGELFF. In DNA form, the CDR3 reads TGCGCCAGCAGCCAAGAATGGACTAGCGCCCAGACCGGGGAGCTGTTTTTT.

To note about this clone: Additional DNA sequences in this sample encode the identical CDR3. V gene TRBV7-9 combines with J gene TRBJ1-2, with D possibly being TRBD1 (6 bases). The length of the CDR3 is 12 residues. V was cut by 5 bases and J by 4 bases, with 8 bases left in between. Per the germline V gene, CDR1 is SEHNR and CDR2 is FQNEAQ (reference sequence). CDR3 in DNA: TGTGCCAGCAGCCCGGACAGCTATGGCTACACCTTC. Protein sequence: CASSPDSYGYTF.

Details on this clone: One end of the junction is discordant with germline, which a read error may explain. This rearrangement joins TRBV18 to TRBJ2-5, with D possibly TRBD1 on 6 matching bases. The CDR3 sequence is 13 residues long. CDR1 KGHSH and CDR2 LQKENI come from the germline V gene. CDR3 DNA: TGTGCCAGCTCACCGGAGTACAGGGACACGGCGGACTTC. Protein: CASSPEYRDTADF.

V is TRBV7-6 and J is TRBJ2-7, with a possible D match to TRBD1 (8 bases). Trimming shortened V by 1 base and J by 3 bases, and 16 bases separated the two germline ends. Germline CDR1 is SGHVS and CDR2 is FNYEAQ. The CDR3 totals 16 residues. The CDR3 coding sequence is TGTGCCAGCAGCTTAGGCTCGGGAGGACAGGGCTACGAGCAGTACTTC. Its translation: CASSLGSGGQGYEQYF. The whole variable domain, filled in from reference TRBV7-6 and TRBJ2-7, reads GAGVSQSPRYKVTKRGQDVALRCDPISGHVSLYWYRQALGQGPEFLTYFNYEAQQDKSGLPNDRFSAERPEGSISTLTIQRTEQRDSAMYRCASSLGSGGQGYEQYFGPGTRLTVT.

This sequence joins TRBV10-3 and TRBJ2-3; unclear D gene. This CDR3 has 16 residues. Trimming took 4 bases from V and 0 from J, leaving 14 bases between them. Germline CDR1 is ENHRY and CDR2 is SYGVKD. CDR3 in amino acids: CAISVVRTLSTDTQYF. The DNA of the CDR3 is TGTGCCATCAGTGTTGTTAGAACCCTGAGCACAGATACGCAGTATTTT.

By proportion, this clone is medium-sized. V gene TRBV15 combines with J gene TRBJ1-2; 8 bases match TRBD1. J gave up 4 bases and V 0 bases, and 10 bases lay outside the gene matches. This CDR3 has 17 amino acids. In germline, CDR1 is LNHNV, CDR2 YYDKDF (reference sequence). DNA of the CDR3: TGTGCCACCAGCAGAGACCTTCTAACGGACAGGGTCTATGGCTACACCTTC. Translated, it gives CATSRDLLTDRVYGYTF.

The genes are TRBV5-1 and TRBJ1-1; D possibly corresponds to TRBD1 (6 bases). Trimming took off 2 bases at V and 1 base at J, with 6 bases between the two ends. This CDR3 spans 13 amino acids. The germline V gene has CDR1 SGHRS and CDR2 YFSETQ. This chain's CDR3 is CASSLGGNTEAFF. CDR3 bases: TGCGCCAGCAGCTTAGGGGGGAACACTGAAGCTTTCTTT.

The chain links TRBV5-1 to TRBJ2-3, with D perhaps TRBD2 (5 bases). Germline V gives CDR1 SGHRS, CDR2 YFSETQ. CDR3 length: 13 residues. The ends were cut back, 4 bases at V and 0 bases at J, with 6 bases in the middle. Here the CDR3 DNA reads TGCGCCAGCAGCAGCGGTAGCACAGATACGCAGTATTTT. Amino acid sequence: CASSSGSTDTQYF.

This clone has more than one count but fewer than ten. This chain connects TRBV5-1 to TRBJ1-6, with a weak D call TRBD1 (5 bases). The CDR3 contains 15 residues. Trimming shortened V by 4 bases and J by 10 bases, and 18 bases separated the two germline ends. The V gene's germline CDR1 is SGHRS and CDR2 YFSETQ. The CDR3 region is CASSEGRIKGSPLHF. In nucleotides, the CDR3 is TGCGCCAGCAGCGAGGGACGGATTAAGGGGTCACCCCTCCACTTT.